This TCR beta chain appears in the sequencing data of a study of vaccination and CD4 T cells after COVID-19. Whole-study context: Timing of post-vaccine sample collection was a median 72 days after dose two, with a range of 14 to 241.

The assay that was used to sequence DNA from cultured CD4+ T cells was the Oncomine TCR Beta short-read assay. MiXCR was run by TCRdb on the PCR reads, yielding one entry per CDR3 protein. The sample holds 20,000 to 30,000 distinct CDR3 sequences; 25% to 30% are singletons and the top ten take about 7.6%. This CDR3 region has 13 residues. Germline V gives CDR1 MNHNS, CDR2 SASEGT. The ends were cut back, 6 bases at V and 1 base at J, with 10 bases in the middle. This clonotype showed up just a few times. What it binds is not known. Time point in this sample: late sampling 161 to 241 days after vaccination in a few convalescent patients. Sample treatment: approximately nine-day PBMC culture with coronavirus spike peptide pools or control peptides (ViraFEST assay).

The chain carries TRBV6-1 and TRBJ2-7; the D gene is possibly TRBD1 (6 bases). The TCR comes from a human donor who had recovered from COVID-19. Sequenced material: CD4+ T cells from blood, cultured in vitro, taken about 7 months after SARS-CoV-2 vaccination. The CDR3 DNA sequence: TGTGCCAGCAGCCGGGACATATCCTACGAGCAGTACTTC. Its protein product is CASSRDISYEQYF.